This section outlines one T cell receptor (beta chain) sequence together with its context. Starting 14 to 28 days after autologous transplant, ipilimumab 1 mg/kg was given. This entry comes from a study of ipilimumab plus nivolumab after autologous stem cell transplantation. Study-wide context: Myeloma patients were high-risk transplant-naive or relapsed within 3 years of first autologous transplant.

The assay was immunoSEQ multiplex PCR, and TCRdb's table has in-frame clones only and misses some. Seen here are some 45,000 clones, over 75% observed once, and the top ten hold roughly 1%. Germline assignment: CDR1 SQVTM and CDR2 ANQGSEA. V was cut by 6 bases and J by 6 bases, with 11 bases left in between. The CDR3 runs to 12 residues. Specimen: PBMCs, collected in a trial of ipilimumab plus nivolumab as post-transplant consolidation. The sequence was obtained from a male donor with multiple myeloma. V usage is TRBV29-1 and J usage is TRBJ2-2; D not resolved. CDR3 protein: CSVRISAGELFF. The CDR3 nucleotides are TGCAGCGTACGAATTTCGGCCGGGGAGCTGTTTTTT.